Listed here is a single T cell receptor beta chain. The antigen is not known. Trimming stripped 2 bases from V and 1 base from J, with 8 bases between. The germline gives CDR1 MNHEY, CDR2 SVGAGI. There are 14 residues in the CDR3. The data belong to a study of OX40 agonist ivuxolimab in advanced cancers. Study-wide results and caveats: Researchers report that CD8+ T cells had, on average, more expanded clones than CD4+.

Clones were sequenced by immunoSEQ multiplex PCR, and TCRdb holds only the in-frame ones, with some missing. The table lists around 51,000 clones, about 78% of them singletons. This rearrangement joins TRBV6-5 to TRBJ1-1; no clear D. This receptor was taken from an adult with an advanced solid tumor such as melanoma, head and neck, liver or kidney cancer. The sequences come from CD4+ or CD8+ T cells sorted from blood, collected in a trial of the OX40 agonist ivuxolimab. This chain's CDR3 is CASSYAGRNTEAFF. CDR3 DNA: TGTGCCAGCAGTTACGCGGGGAGGAACACTGAAGCTTTCTTT.